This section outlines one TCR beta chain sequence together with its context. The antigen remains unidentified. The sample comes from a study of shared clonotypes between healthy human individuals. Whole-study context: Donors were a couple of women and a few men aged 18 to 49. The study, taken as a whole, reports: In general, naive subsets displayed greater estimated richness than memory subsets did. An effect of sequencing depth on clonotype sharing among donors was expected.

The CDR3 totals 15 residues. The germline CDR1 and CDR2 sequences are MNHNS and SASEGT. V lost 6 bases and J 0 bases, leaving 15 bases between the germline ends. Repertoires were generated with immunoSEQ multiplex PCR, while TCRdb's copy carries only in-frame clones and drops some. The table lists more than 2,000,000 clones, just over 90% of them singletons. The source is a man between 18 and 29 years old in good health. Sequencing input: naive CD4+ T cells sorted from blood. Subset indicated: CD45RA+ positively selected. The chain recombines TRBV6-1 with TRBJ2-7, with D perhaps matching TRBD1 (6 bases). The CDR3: CASSPTGLSSYEQYF. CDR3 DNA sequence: TGTGCCAGCAGCCCAACAGGGTTGAGCTCCTACGAGCAGTACTTC.